The present T cell receptor beta chain was sequenced within a study of Ad26.COV2.S vaccination and SARS-CoV-2 variants. Study-level results: An underestimation of total T cell responses may have resulted from the TCR breadth and depth analyses. Substantial breadth was reportedly displayed by spike-specific CD8+ and CD4+ T cell responses after vaccination. Ad26.COV2.S recipients had broader spike-specific TCRs (P = 0.0014).

After removal of 3 bases from V and 6 bases from J, the junction contained 16 bases not matched to a gene. Germline V gives CDR1 SGDLS, CDR2 YYNGEE. CDR3 size: 17 residues. As concerns this clone: Its antigen is not known.

TCRdb's copy holds only in-frame clones and misses some; the assay was immunoSEQ multiplex PCR. The data contain approximately 460,000 clones, about 88% of them singletons. Documented treatment: some 20 received Ad26.COV2.S at low or high dose, single or two shots; roughly 5 received placebo; per-sample allocation not given. The investigators took samples on day 63 after the first vaccine or placebo injection. The source is a person between 18 and 59 years old who received the Ad26.COV2.S COVID-19 vaccine or a placebo. The input for sequencing was peripheral blood, taken in a trial of Ad26.COV2.S vaccine versus placebo. The chain joins TRBV9 to TRBJ2-7; 9 nucleotides line up with TRBD2. The CDR3, as DNA: TGTGCCAGCAGCGCGGAGGTGGTAGCGGGAGTAAACAGCGAGCAGTACTTC. Encoded protein: CASSAEVVAGVNSEQYF.